This T cell receptor (beta chain) comes out of a study of blood T cell repertoires in COVID-19. Produced via immunoSEQ multiplex PCR; TCRdb's table is partial and in-frame only. This sample has fewer than 400,000 clones; more than 75% occur once, and the top ten carry approximately 9.3%. Each recovered donor of Cohort 3 presented with two negative PCRs, clearance, or symptom resolution. The specimen was PBMCs or T cells enriched from blood (not recorded which). The source of this sequence is a woman in her fifties or sixties who had recovered from COVID-19.

The CDR3 DNA reads as TGTGCCAGCAGCCAGGGACAGGGGGTCTACGAGCAGTACTTC. Translating gives CASSQGQGVYEQYF. This chain links TRBV7-9 with TRBJ2-7; 11 positions match TRBD1. The CDR3 is 14 residues long. The germline gives CDR1 SEHNR, CDR2 FQNEAQ (reference sequence). J was trimmed by 3 bases and V by 5 bases; bases with no gene match: 3.